These 16 T cell receptor beta chains were all obtained from the same sample, sequenced in a study of shared clonotypes between healthy human individuals. Profiled with immunoSEQ multiplex PCR; TCRdb holds only in-frame clones, not every one. Among approximately 1.5 million clones listed, under 99% were seen once. Material: naive CD4+ T cells sorted from blood. Sample subset: CD45RA+ positively selected. The receptors were sampled from a man aged 25 to 40 in good health.

This clone has a single count. The gene calls are TRBV2 and TRBJ2-5, with 14 bases aligning to TRBD2. The CDR3 spans 16 residues. Germline CDR1 reads SNHLY; CDR2 reads FYNNEI. V lost 6 bases and J lost 0; bases outside the gene matches: 3. In DNA form, the CDR3 reads TGTGCCAGCAGGAGACTAGCGGGAGGGTACCAAGAGACCCAGTACTTC. Protein: CASRRLAGGYQETQYF.

The J gene is TRBJ1-3, the V gene TRBV5-1; the D gene is possibly TRBD1 (5 bases). With 4 bases removed from V and 2 bases from J, the gap between germline ends came to 13 bases. The CDR3 covers 15 residues. Per the germline V gene, CDR1 is SGHRS and CDR2 is YFSETQ. DNA of the CDR3: TGCGCCAGCAGCGCATCCGGGACTGCTGGAAACACCATATATTTT. It translates to CASSASGTAGNTIYF.

This chain links TRBV25-1 with TRBJ1-2; D remains ambiguous. The CDR3 is 13 amino acids. The V end was cut by 1 base, the J end by 6 bases, with 9 bases between. Germline V gives CDR1 MGHDK, CDR2 SYGVNS. CDR3 nucleotides: TGTGCCAGCAGTGAATCCGACTGGAATGGCTACACCTTC. Protein: CASSESDWNGYTF.

The V and J genes are TRBV5-1 and TRBJ1-1; D unclear. The CDR3 runs 15 residues. The germline V gene has CDR1 SGHRS and CDR2 YFSETQ. V was clipped by 0 bases and J by 3 bases, with 12 bases between them. The CDR3 region is CASSLAGGRDTEAFF. In DNA, the CDR3 is TGCGCCAGCAGCTTGGCGGGTGGTAGGGACACTGAAGCTTTCTTT.

A word on this clone: The sample carries other DNA sequences with the same CDR3. Here the CDR3 reads CASSVGPGASTDTQYF. The CDR3 DNA is TGTGCCAGCAGCGTAGGTCCAGGTGCTAGCACAGATACGCAGTATTTT. The rearrangement uses TRBV9 and TRBJ2-3, with no clear D. The CDR3 sequence is 16 residues long. The ends were cut back, 0 bases at V and 0 bases at J, with 11 bases in the middle. Per germline, CDR1 SGDLS and CDR2 YYNGEE.

The chain combines TRBV6-1 with TRBJ2-3, with D tentatively TRBD1 (6 bases). The CDR3 consists of 14 residues. Germline V gene sequence: CDR1 MNHNS, CDR2 SASEGT. The germline V and J ends were trimmed by 6 bases and 6 bases, with 16 bases remaining between them. CDR3 region: CASRQQGNPDTQYF. CDR3 nucleotide sequence: TGTGCCAGCAGGCAACAGGGAAACCCCGATACGCAGTATTTT.

As for this clone: This sample includes further DNA sequences coding for the same CDR3. The rearrangement uses TRBV5-1 and TRBJ1-1, with 7 nucleotides matching TRBD1. The length of the CDR3 is 13 residues. Trimming at V came to 4 bases and at J to 3 bases, leaving 3 bases not matched to a gene. The V gene's germline CDR1 is SGHRS and CDR2 YFSETQ. CDR3 in amino acids: CASSLRGDTEAFF. The CDR3 DNA is TGCGCCAGCAGCCTCAGGGGGGACACTGAAGCTTTCTTT.

The chain uses TRBV28 and TRBJ2-7; perhaps TRBD1 as D (5 bases). Germline loops: CDR1 MDHEN, CDR2 SYDVKM. Trimming left V 8 bases short and J 7 bases short, with 21 bases between. The CDR3 length is 14 residues. The CDR3: CASYERGAHQEQYF. CDR3 nucleotides: TGTGCCAGCTATGAAAGGGGCGCGCATCAGGAGCAGTACTTC. Looking up the rest from reference TRBV28 and TRBJ2-7 gives the full variable domain: DVKVTQSSRYLVKRTGEKVFLECVQDMDHENMFWYRQDPGLGLRLIYFSYDVKMKEKGDIPEGYSVSREKKERFSLILESASTNQTSMYLCASYERGAHQEQYFGPGTRLTVT.

The chain uses TRBV18 and TRBJ1-1, with no clear D. The CDR3 is 15 amino acids. CDR1 and CDR2 from the germline V gene are KGHSH and LQKENI. V dropped 2 bases and J dropped 6 bases, with 16 bases sitting between them. The CDR3, as DNA: TGTGCCAGCTCACCAGGGATGGGGAGGTTAGCTGAAGCTTTCTTT. Translation: CASSPGMGRLAEAFF.

This clone showed up just once. CDR3 coding DNA: TGTGCCATCAGTGCCGGACAGAACCCCTTCTATGGCTACACCTTC. Protein: CAISAGQNPFYGYTF. The rearrangement uses TRBV10-3 and TRBJ1-2, with D perhaps TRBD1 (6 bases). V lost 4 bases to trimming and J lost 4 bases, with 16 bases between them. This CDR3 is 15 amino acids long. Germline CDR1 reads ENHRY; CDR2 reads SYGVKD.

The chain recombines TRBV9 with TRBJ2-1; 8 nucleotides align to TRBD2. Trimming at V came to 4 bases and at J to 5 bases, leaving 8 bases not matched to a gene. The germline gives CDR1 SGDLS, CDR2 YYNGEE. The CDR3 sequence is 15 residues long. In DNA, the CDR3 is TGTGCCAGCAGCTCCTTAGCGGGATCCAACAATGAGCAGTTCTTC. It codes for CASSSLAGSNNEQFF.

The chain carries TRBV7-2 and TRBJ2-2, with TRBD2 matching 7 bases. CDR1 is SGHTA and CDR2 is FQGNSA in the germline V gene. V gave up 4 bases and J gave up 4 bases; unmatched junction bases: 9. The CDR3 contains 16 residues. CDR3 residues: CASSSRRASGTGELFF. CDR3 in DNA: TGTGCCAGCAGCTCTCGCAGGGCTAGCGGCACCGGGGAGCTGTTTTTT.

V gene TRBV28 combines with J gene TRBJ1-2; 9 bases are a match to TRBD1. The junction had 5 bases not matched to a gene; V was cut back by 4 bases and J by 8 bases. Per germline, CDR1 MDHEN and CDR2 SYDVKM. This CDR3 spans 13 amino acids. The CDR3 spells CASSSQGAGGYTF. The CDR3 coding sequence is TGTGCCAGCAGTTCACAGGGGGCGGGAGGCTACACCTTC.

The rearrangement uses TRBV9 and TRBJ2-1; D may be TRBD2 (6 bases). V was clipped by 3 bases and J by 3 bases, with 13 bases between them. This CDR3 region has 15 residues. CDR1 and CDR2 (germline): SGDLS, YYNGEE. DNA of the CDR3: TGTGCCAGCAGCGACCGGAGCGGGCTCTACAATGAGCAGTTCTTC. This translates into CASSDRSGLYNEQFF. Based on the CDR3 plus reference TRBV9 and TRBJ2-1, the full variable domain is DSGVTQTPKHLITATGQRVTLRCSPRSGDLSVYWYQQSLDQGLQFLIQYYNGEERAKGNILERFSAQQFPDLHSELNLSSLELGDSALYFCASSDRSGLYNEQFFGPGTRLTVL.

The chain joins TRBV14 to TRBJ2-1, with 7 bases that match TRBD2. This CDR3 has 16 amino acids. The trim removed 1 base at V and 2 bases at J, leaving 5 bases unmatched. The germline CDR1 and CDR2 sequences are SGHDN and FVKESK. CDR3 protein: CASSQVLGLAYNEQFF. The DNA of the CDR3 is TGTGCCAGCAGCCAAGTCTTAGGACTAGCCTACAATGAGCAGTTCTTC.

The J gene is TRBJ2-1, the V gene TRBV14, with a tentative D call TRBD2 (6 bases). The CDR3 length is 14 residues. The germline gives CDR1 SGHDN, CDR2 FVKESK. V lost 1 base and J 6 bases, leaving 10 bases between the germline ends. The CDR3 DNA sequence: TGTGCCAGCAGCCAAGGCGGGATTTTCAATGAGCAGTTCTTC. It is translated as CASSQGGIFNEQFF.